This TCR beta chain was recorded in a study of naive and memory T cell subsets. Study-level points and caveats: RNA-based TCR counts may shift with T cell activation and differentiation. Findings for naive and memory subsets could not be checked against ground truth. A few larger clonotypes appeared in naive repertoires, especially CD8, possibly memory cells re-expressing CD45RA.

Four subsets defined by CD45RA and CD27 were sorted after CD3, CD4, CD8 and live/dead staining. This CDR3 spans 14 amino acids. Two oligonucleotides, mixed equimolar, formed the beta constant-region primer covering TRBC1 and TRBC2. The ligated cDNA underwent four PCR rounds using SP2 and nested alpha and beta constant-region primers. One entry per CDR3 protein, called by TCRdb with MiXCR from the UMI-ligation and nested PCR reads. In the table there are 150,000 or so distinct CDR3 sequences, 22% of which are singletons. Worth noting for this clonotype: The target antigen is unknown.

The source is a human donor in good health. Sequencing used naive CD4+ T cells from blood. The genes are TRBV21-1 and TRBJ2-1; the D call TRBD2 from the table was never checked on the DNA. TRBV21-1 is annotated as a pseudogene. The CDR3 reads CASSIMRARGEQFF. CDR3 DNA sequence: TGTGCCAGCAGCATCATGAGGGCGAGAGGCGAGCAGTTCTTC.